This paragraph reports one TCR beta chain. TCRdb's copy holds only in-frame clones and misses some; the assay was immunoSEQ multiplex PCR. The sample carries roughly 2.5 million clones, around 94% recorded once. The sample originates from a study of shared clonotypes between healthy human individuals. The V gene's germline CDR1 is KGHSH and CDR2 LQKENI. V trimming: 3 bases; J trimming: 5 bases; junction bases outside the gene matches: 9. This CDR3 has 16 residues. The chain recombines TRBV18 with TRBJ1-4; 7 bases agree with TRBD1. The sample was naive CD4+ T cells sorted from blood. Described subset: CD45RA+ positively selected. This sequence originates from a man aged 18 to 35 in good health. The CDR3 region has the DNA TGTGCCAGCTCACCTCGACAGGGTTTAAACAATGAAAAACTGTTTTTT. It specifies CASSPRQGLNNEKLFF.